These 26 T cell receptor beta chains were sequenced from one sample in a study of CD8 T cells in Susac syndrome. RNA totalling 0.5 to 1 ug underwent reverse transcription with random hexamers. Via MiXCR, TCRdb re-called the immunoSEQ multiplex PCR reads, giving one row per CDR3 protein. Of about 190,000 distinct CDR3 sequences listed, 95% are singletons. Specimen: CD8+ T cells from PBMCs. Receptors originate from a human donor with Susac syndrome.

The chain joins TRBV5-6 to TRBJ1-1; D call uncertain. The CDR3 is 16 amino acids. V lost 4 bases to trimming and J lost 0 bases, with 16 bases between them. The germline V gene encodes CDR1 SGHDT and CDR2 YYEEEE. Here the CDR3 reads CASSLPTLSLNTEAFF. In nucleotides, the CDR3 is TGTGCCAGCAGCCTTCCAACCCTCTCTTTGAACACTGAAGCTTTCTTT.

The chain employs TRBV29-1 and TRBJ2-2; D unresolved. Germline V CDR1 and CDR2: SQVTM, ANQGSEA. The CDR3 runs 15 residues. V lost 0 bases and J 0 bases, leaving 8 bases between the germline ends. CDR3 coding DNA: TGCAGCGTTGAAGATTTAGGCACGAACACCGGGGAGCTGTTTTTT. Translated, it gives CSVEDLGTNTGELFF.

This chain joins TRBV28 and TRBJ1-2, with D possibly matching TRBD1 (6 bases). CDR3 size: 14 residues. Looked up from germline, CDR1 is MDHEN and CDR2 is SYDVKM. The V gene lost 5 bases and the J gene lost 7 bases, with 17 bases spanning the gap. Here the CDR3 DNA reads TGTGCCAGCAGTCCAATAGCAGGGGTAATTGGCTACACCTTC. Translating it yields CASSPIAGVIGYTF.

This chain connects TRBV4-1 to TRBJ1-1; D is undetermined. This CDR3 has 14 residues. V gave up 3 bases and J gave up 0 bases, with 8 bases separating them. Germline CDR1 MGHRA, CDR2 YSYEKL. The CDR3, as DNA: TGCGCCAGCAGCCACCCCCAAATGAACACTGAAGCTTTCTTT. This sequence encodes CASSHPQMNTEAFF.

The V call is TRBV29-1, the J call TRBJ1-1; D is ambiguous. This CDR3 region has 13 residues. V lost 2 bases, J lost 0 bases, and 7 bases lay in between. Germline V CDR1 and CDR2: SQVTM, ANQGSEA. The CDR3 reads CSVERRLNTEAFF. The CDR3, as DNA: TGCAGCGTTGAACGCAGGCTGAACACTGAAGCTTTCTTT.

This clonotype was observed a handful of times. The chain links TRBV11-2 to TRBJ2-3; no clear D gene. The V and J ends lost 0 bases and 6 bases respectively, with 4 bases between them. The CDR3 is 12 amino acids. Looked up from germline, CDR1 is SGHAT and CDR2 is FQNNGV. Here the CDR3 DNA reads TGTGCCAGCAGCTTAGAGGCGGATACGCAGTATTTT. This translates into CASSLEADTQYF.

V and J are TRBV3-1 and TRBJ2-1, with TRBD2 matching over 12 bases. After removal of 4 bases from V and 8 bases from J, the junction contained 12 bases not matched to a gene. The CDR3 length is 17 residues. Germline-derived CDR1 and CDR2 are LGHDT and YNNKEL (reference sequence). Written as DNA, the CDR3 is TGTGCCAGCAGCCGACGAAGGACTAGCGGGATTACCGATGAGCAGTTCTTC. Translated, it gives CASSRRRTSGITDEQFF.

The CDR3 DNA reads as TGTGCCAGCAGCGTAGGCGCTAGCGGGAGTGATACGCAGTATTTT. Protein sequence: CASSVGASGSDTQYF. J is TRBJ2-3 and V is TRBV9; 10 bases align to TRBD2. J gave up 6 bases and V 0 bases, and 4 bases lay outside the gene matches. CDR1 and CDR2 (germline): SGDLS, YYNGEE. The CDR3 has 15 amino acids.

The V call is TRBV7-9, the J call TRBJ1-2; D might be TRBD1 (5 bases). The germline CDR1 and CDR2 sequences are SEHNR and FQNEAQ (reference sequence). V dropped 5 bases and J dropped 0 bases, with 16 bases sitting between them. The CDR3 has 16 amino acids. The CDR3 DNA reads as TGTGCCAGCAGCGAAGGCGGACAAACCGCTAACTATGGCTACACCTTC. Its protein product is CASSEGGQTANYGYTF.

The V and J genes are TRBV20-1 and TRBJ2-7, with D possibly TRBD1 on 7 matching bases. The CDR3 spans 14 residues. V lost 0 bases, J lost 0 bases, and 9 bases lay in between. Per the germline V gene, CDR1 is DFQATT and CDR2 is SNEGSKA (reference sequence). CDR3 amino acids: CSARDRGVSYEQYF. DNA for the CDR3: TGCAGTGCTAGAGACAGGGGGGTCTCCTACGAGCAGTACTTC.

The chain recombines TRBV4-1 with TRBJ1-5, with D possibly matching TRBD1 (5 bases). CDR1 and CDR2 from the germline V gene are MGHRA and YSYEKL. The CDR3 covers 15 residues. V dropped 5 bases and J dropped 5 bases, with 16 bases sitting between them. The DNA of the CDR3 is TGCGCCAGCAGCGAAAATGGGGGGTATTATCAGCCCCAGCATTTT. This translates into CASSENGGYYQPQHF.

This sequence joins TRBV13 and TRBJ2-5; either TRBD1 or TRBD2 may supply D (5 bases each). Germline values: CDR1 PRHDT, CDR2 FYEKMQ (reference sequence). The CDR3 covers 14 residues. V was pared by 5 bases and J by 4 bases, with 14 bases between. The CDR3 sequence: CASSRGPPGETQYF. The CDR3 DNA is TGTGCCAGCAGCCGGGGACCGCCGGGAGAGACCCAGTACTTC.

This chain links TRBV7-9 with TRBJ2-4; the D gene is possibly TRBD2 (5 bases). Trimming pared 5 bases from V and 1 base from J, leaving 15 bases between. The CDR3 loop spans 16 amino acids. The germline V gene encodes CDR1 SEHNR and CDR2 FQNEAQ (reference sequence). In DNA form, the CDR3 reads TGTGCCAGCAGCCTACAACGACCGGGGGCCAAAAACATTCAGTACTTC. It encodes CASSLQRPGAKNIQYF.

CDR3 in DNA: TGCGCCAGCAGCTTGGATCAGTCCACAGATACGCAGTATTTT. It encodes CASSLDQSTDTQYF. The rearrangement uses TRBV5-1 and TRBJ2-3; D remains unclear. The CDR3 is made up of 14 amino acids. The ends were cut back, 0 bases at V and 2 bases at J, with 7 bases in the middle. Germline V lookup: CDR1 SGHRS, CDR2 YFSETQ. The full variable domain, with the rest looked up from reference TRBV5-1 and TRBJ2-3, is KAGVTQTPRYLIKTRGQQVTLSCSPISGHRSVSWYQQTPGQGLQFLFEYFSETQRNKGNFPGRFSGRQFSNSRSEMNVSTLELGDSALYLCASSLDQSTDTQYFGPGTRLTVL.

The chain employs TRBV28 and TRBJ2-1; D not certain. The CDR3 covers 14 residues. Trimming cost V 5 bases and J 7 bases, with 15 bases left between them. CDR1 is MDHEN and CDR2 is SYDVKM in the germline V gene. DNA of the CDR3: TGTGCCAGCAGTCCGACTTTAGCTAGTAATGAGCAGTTCTTC. Translating it yields CASSPTLASNEQFF.

J is TRBJ2-1 and V is TRBV19; 8 bases match TRBD1. Looked up from germline, CDR1 is LNHDA and CDR2 is SQIVND (reference sequence). V shed 6 bases, J shed 5 bases, and the junction held 15 bases outside the gene matches. The CDR3 runs to 17 residues. CDR3 DNA sequence: TGTGCCAGTAGCCAAGAGCCCGACAGGGGTTATCACAATGAGCAGTTCTTC. Encoded protein: CASSQEPDRGYHNEQFF.

The chain carries TRBV15 and TRBJ2-1, with 7 nucleotides matching TRBD1. V gave up 5 bases and J gave up 4 bases; unmatched junction bases: 5. This CDR3 spans 14 amino acids. Looked up from germline, CDR1 is LNHNV and CDR2 is YYDKDF (reference sequence). The CDR3 DNA reads as TGTGCCACCAGCTTCGAGACAGGGTACAATGAGCAGTTCTTC. Amino acids: CATSFETGYNEQFF.

This chain uses TRBV5-6 with TRBJ1-1; D remains ambiguous. The germline V gene has CDR1 SGHDT and CDR2 YYEEEE. The CDR3 contains 13 residues. V lost 0 bases and J lost 5, with 8 bases in between. The chain's CDR3 is CASSLGGITEAFF. CDR3 DNA: TGTGCCAGCAGCTTGGGCGGGATAACTGAAGCTTTCTTT.

This chain joins TRBV9 and TRBJ2-4; D is perhaps TRBD2 (5 bases). Germline V lookup: CDR1 SGDLS, CDR2 YYNGEE. CDR3 size: 14 residues. V lost 6 bases, J lost 0 bases, and 10 bases lay in between. DNA for the CDR3: TGTGCCAGCACCCCGGGATTAGCCAAAAACATTCAGTACTTC. Its protein product is CASTPGLAKNIQYF.

The CDR3 DNA reads TGTGCCAGCAGTATGCCCACAGATACGCAGTATTTT. It is translated as CASSMPTDTQYF. V usage is TRBV5-6 and J usage is TRBJ2-3; D not resolved. The ends were cut back, 5 bases at V and 2 bases at J, with 6 bases in the middle. The CDR3 spans 12 residues. Germline loops: CDR1 SGHDT, CDR2 YYEEEE.

This rearrangement joins TRBV3-1 to TRBJ1-2, with D perhaps TRBD1 (5 bases). Germline values: CDR1 LGHDT, CDR2 YNNKEL (reference sequence). Trimming left V 3 bases short and J 8 bases short, with 13 bases between. The CDR3 loop spans 13 amino acids. The CDR3 protein is CASSQTASGGYTF. CDR3 DNA sequence: TGTGCCAGCAGCCAGACAGCCTCGGGAGGCTACACCTTC.

The chain uses TRBV12-3 or TRBV12-4 and TRBJ2-3, with D possibly matching TRBD2 (6 bases). Trimming pared 5 bases from V and 0 bases from J, leaving 15 bases between. The CDR3 runs to 16 residues. CDR3: CASSPRVAASTDTQYF. CDR3 bases: TGTGCCAGCAGTCCGCGGGTAGCGGCTAGCACAGATACGCAGTATTTT.

The chain employs TRBV4-1 and TRBJ1-1; 9 bases match TRBD1. Trimming took 2 bases from V and 4 from J; bases not matched to a gene: 5. Germline V gene lookup returns CDR1 MGHRA and CDR2 YSYEKL. CDR3 length equals 15 residues. CDR3 in DNA: TGCGCCAGCAGCCAAATGGGACAGGGTGGCACTGAAGCTTTCTTT. It codes for CASSQMGQGGTEAFF.

The genes are TRBV13 and TRBJ1-3; D is ambiguous. Germline V gene data show CDR1 as PRHDT and CDR2 as FYEKMQ (reference sequence). The CDR3 spans 16 residues. With 3 bases removed from V and 2 bases from J, the gap between germline ends came to 14 bases. The CDR3, as DNA: TGTGCCAGCAGCTTCCGGACGGCGGAACCTGGAAACACCATATATTTT. Translating gives CASSFRTAEPGNTIYF.

This clonotype was seen more than once but under ten times. J is TRBJ2-1 and V is TRBV9, with 14 bases matching TRBD2. Germline V gene data show CDR1 as SGDLS and CDR2 as YYNGEE. V trimming: 2 bases; J trimming: 5 bases; junction bases outside the gene matches: 0. CDR3 size: 15 residues. CDR3 sequence reads: CASSVGLAGDNEQFF. CDR3 nucleotide sequence: TGTGCCAGCAGCGTGGGACTAGCGGGAGACAATGAGCAGTTCTTC. Variable domain in full (rest from reference TRBV9 and TRBJ2-1): DSGVTQTPKHLITATGQRVTLRCSPRSGDLSVYWYQQSLDQGLQFLIQYYNGEERAKGNILERFSAQQFPDLHSELNLSSLELGDSALYFCASSVGLAGDNEQFFGPGTRLTVL.

The genes are TRBV14 and TRBJ2-1; weak D call: TRBD1 (5 bases). CDR1 and CDR2 from the germline V gene are SGHDN and FVKESK. Trimming took off 1 base at V and 6 bases at J, with 13 bases between the two ends. The CDR3 sequence is 15 residues long. The DNA for the CDR3 is TGTGCCAGCAGCCAAGCCCTAATGGGGCTCAATGAGCAGTTCTTC. Translation: CASSQALMGLNEQFF.